The 29 T cell receptor beta chains given below trace back to one sample, sequenced in a study of blood T cells in healthy people across ages. Together with a sample-barcoded 5' primer, a J-beta primer mix was included in a second PCR lasting about 6 to 12 cycles. One entry per CDR3 protein, called by TCRdb with MiXCR from the 5' RACE reads. The sample lists about 1.6 million distinct CDR3 sequences; roughly 32% were seen once. The sequenced material came from blood. The receptors here all came from a woman between 25 and 40 years old in good health.

This clonotype was counted at least ten times. V usage is TRBV7-9 and J usage is TRBJ1-1; D gene unclear. The CDR3 totals 13 residues. Germline values: CDR1 SEHNR, CDR2 FQNEAQ (reference sequence). Trimming removed 3 bases from V and 2 bases from J, with 7 bases in between. DNA for the CDR3: TGTGCCAGCAGCTTTGGATCCAACACTGAAGCTTTCTTT. Amino acids: CASSFGSNTEAFF.

The V call is TRBV12-3 or TRBV12-4, the J call TRBJ2-3; 12 bases align to TRBD1. The CDR3 covers 16 residues. Trimming took 5 bases from V and 5 from J; bases not matched to a gene: 8. The CDR3 loop is CASSPGTGGLGDTQYF. In nucleotides, the CDR3 is TGTGCCAGCAGTCCGGGGACAGGGGGCTTGGGAGATACGCAGTATTTT.

V gene TRBV30 combines with J gene TRBJ2-7; 7 nucleotides agree with TRBD2. Per the germline V gene, CDR1 is GTSNPN and CDR2 is SVGIG (reference sequence). J was trimmed by 2 bases and V by 4 bases; bases with no gene match: 2. The CDR3 extends over 12 amino acids. CDR3 amino acids: CAWKAGAYEQYF. In DNA, the CDR3 is TGTGCCTGGAAGGCGGGGGCCTACGAGCAGTACTTC.

This chain links TRBV20-1 with TRBJ2-7; 7 bases fit TRBD1. The CDR3 runs 13 residues. CDR1 DFQATT and CDR2 SNEGSKA come from the germline V gene (reference sequence). The trim removed 4 bases at V and 2 bases at J, leaving 5 bases unmatched. CDR3 sequence reads: CSAIGDSTYEQYF. In nucleotides, the CDR3 is TGCAGTGCTATTGGGGACAGTACCTACGAGCAGTACTTC.

As for this clonotype: A read error may be the cause here, since a much bigger clone is one base away. The chain couples TRBV29-1 to TRBJ2-1; D call uncertain. CDR1 and CDR2 (germline): SQVTM, ANQGSEA. V lost 3 bases, J lost 6 bases, and 6 bases lay in between. This CDR3 contains 11 residues. The CDR3 protein is CSVETSNEQFF. In DNA form, the CDR3 reads TGCAGCGTTGAGACAAGCAATGAGCAGTTCTTC.

Comments on this clonotype: The germline gene is not matched at one end of the junction; a read error may be the cause. J is TRBJ1-4 and V is TRBV5-1, with 9 bases matching TRBD1. The CDR3 runs 17 residues. CDR1 and CDR2 (germline): SGHRS, YFSETQ. The CDR3 loop is CASPTGQGALKNVKLFF. CDR3 bases: TGCGCCAGCCCGACGGGACAGGGTGCACTTAAGAATGTAAAACTGTTTTTT. Combining the CDR3 with reference TRBV5-1 and TRBJ1-4 gives the whole variable domain KAGVTQTPRYLIKTRGQQVTLSCSPISGHRSVSWYQQTPGQGLQFLFEYFSETQRNKGNFPGRFSGRQFSNSRSEMNVSTLELGDSALYLCASPTGQGALKNVKLFFGSGTQLSVL.

This clonotype occurred a few times. The V gene is TRBV20-1, the J gene TRBJ2-7; TRBD2 aligns across 9 bases. The J segment lost 7 bases and the V segment lost 7 bases, leaving 14 bases of the junction unmatched. The CDR3 spans 14 residues. The germline V gene encodes CDR1 DFQATT and CDR2 SNEGSKA (reference sequence). Here the CDR3 reads CSVIGAGSGGEQYF. The CDR3 DNA reads as TGCAGTGTCATAGGAGCCGGGAGCGGGGGGGAGCAGTACTTC.

The chain joins TRBV9 to TRBJ1-1; 10 nucleotides agree with TRBD1. CDR1 is SGDLS and CDR2 is YYNGEE in the germline V gene. This CDR3 is built from 16 residues. V shed 4 bases and J 1 base; nucleotides not matched to a gene: 7. CDR3 bases: TGTGCCAGCAGCCCTAGGGACAGGGGCAAGAACACTGAAGCTTTCTTT. This sequence encodes CASSPRDRGKNTEAFF.

The chain is built from TRBV15 and TRBJ2-5, with D perhaps being TRBD1 or TRBD2 (5 bases each). Trimming took 4 bases from V and 0 from J, leaving 15 bases between them. CDR1 is LNHNV and CDR2 is YYDKDF in the germline V gene (reference sequence). The CDR3 has 16 amino acids. The CDR3 loop is CATSTTGTGHQETQYF. The CDR3 bases are TGTGCCACCAGCACCACCGGGACGGGGCACCAAGAGACCCAGTACTTC.

This clonotype was seen more than once but under ten times. The chain links TRBV29-1 to TRBJ1-2; D is possibly TRBD1 (5 bases). V lost 3 bases and J 5 bases, leaving 10 bases between the germline ends. The CDR3 is 12 amino acids. The germline V gene encodes CDR1 SQVTM and CDR2 ANQGSEA. CDR3 amino acids: CSVDQRGYGYTF. DNA for the CDR3: TGCAGCGTTGACCAAAGGGGATATGGCTACACCTTC.

The genes are TRBV6-1 and TRBJ2-7, with 9 positions matching TRBD2. The CDR3 is 15 amino acids. V trimming: 10 bases; J trimming: 1 base; junction bases outside the gene matches: 11. CDR1 MNHNS and CDR2 SASEGT come from the germline V gene. CDR3 coding DNA: TGTGCCACCACGGGAGAGGCGGGGGGGTCCTACGAGCAGTACTTC. This encodes CATTGEAGGSYEQYF.

This clonotype has a count of ten or more. The rearrangement links TRBV28 to TRBJ2-5, with 13 bases fitting TRBD2. Germline V gene lookup returns CDR1 MDHEN and CDR2 SYDVKM. The CDR3 is 16 amino acids. V shed 6 bases, J shed 5 bases, and the junction held 9 bases outside the gene matches. The CDR3 bases are TGTGCCAGCAGCCCCGGGACTAGCGGGAATCAGGAGACCCAGTACTTC. Its protein product is CASSPGTSGNQETQYF. The complete variable domain, with remaining parts taken from reference TRBV28 and TRBJ2-5, reads DVKVTQSSRYLVKRTGEKVFLECVQDMDHENMFWYRQDPGLGLRLIYFSYDVKMKEKGDIPEGYSVSREKKERFSLILESASTNQTSMYLCASSPGTSGNQETQYFGPGTRLLVL.

This clonotype showed up just a few times. The CDR3 reads CASSYVEGGYGYTF. The CDR3 DNA sequence: TGTGCCAGCAGTTACGTGGAGGGCGGCTATGGCTACACCTTC. The rearrangement joins TRBV6-6 to TRBJ1-2; D is ambiguous. Germline loops: CDR1 MNHNY, CDR2 SVGAGI (reference sequence). Trimming left V 2 bases short and J 4 bases short, with 11 bases between. This CDR3 is built from 14 residues.

About this clonotype itself: Compared with germline, one end of the junction differs, possibly owing to a read error. The rearrangement uses TRBV10-3 and TRBJ1-6; D gene ambiguous. Germline values: CDR1 ENHRY, CDR2 SYGVKD. The CDR3 loop spans 16 amino acids. CDR3 coding DNA: TGTGCCATCGGTGAGATCGGGGAAGCCTATAATTCACCCCTCCACTTT. It specifies CAIGEIGEAYNSPLHF.

This clonotype was detected a few times. V and J are TRBV12-3 or TRBV12-4 and TRBJ2-7; D gene uncertain. Trimming shortened V by 6 bases and J by 9 bases, and 21 bases separated the two germline ends. The CDR3 is made up of 14 amino acids. The CDR3 coding sequence is TGTGCCAGCAGCACCTCAGGAGCCCGACACGGGCAGTACTTC. This translates into CASSTSGARHGQYF.

The chain carries TRBV9 and TRBJ2-6; 11 nucleotides align to TRBD2. Trimming at V came to 9 bases and at J to 3 bases, leaving 8 bases not matched to a gene. The CDR3 spans 16 residues. The germline V gene has CDR1 SGDLS and CDR2 YYNGEE. CDR3 sequence (DNA): TGTGCCAACGTAGCGGGGGGGCCAGATGGGGCCAACGTCCTGACTTTC. Residues: CANVAGGPDGANVLTF.

About this clonotype: A junction end diverges from the germline sequence, so it may reflect a read error. The chain links TRBV28 to TRBJ2-1; D uncertain. There are 16 residues in the CDR3. Per the germline V gene, CDR1 is MDHEN and CDR2 is SYDVKM. In DNA form, the CDR3 reads TGTGCCAGCAGCTTAGATCTTTCTGGCTCCCACAATGAGCAGTTCTTC. Its protein product is CASSLDLSGSHNEQFF.

This clonotype turned up a few times. The V gene is TRBV10-3, the J gene TRBJ2-7; 13 positions match TRBD2. The germline V gene has CDR1 ENHRY and CDR2 SYGVKD. J was trimmed by 1 base and V by 2 bases; bases with no gene match: 5. The CDR3 runs 17 residues. CDR3 bases: TGTGCCATCAGTGAGGCGCGGGGACTAGCGGGGTCCTACGAGCAGTACTTC. Its translation is CAISEARGLAGSYEQYF.

CDR3 protein: CASSLYEGRNTEAFF. The CDR3, as DNA: TGCGCCAGCAGCTTGTACGAGGGGAGAAACACTGAAGCTTTCTTT. The V and J genes are TRBV5-1 and TRBJ1-1; possible D gene TRBD1, 5 bases. Germline CDR1 reads SGHRS; CDR2 reads YFSETQ. V was trimmed by 1 base and J by 2 bases, leaving 12 bases between them. The CDR3 covers 15 residues.

The chain carries TRBV20-1 and TRBJ2-7; perhaps TRBD1 as D (6 bases). Germline-derived CDR1 and CDR2 are DFQATT and SNEGSKA (reference sequence). The CDR3 contains 11 residues. Trimming removed 8 bases at V and 1 base at J, with 9 bases between. The CDR3 DNA follows: TGCAGTACCGGACAGTCCTACGAGCAGTACTTC. Its translation: CSTGQSYEQYF.

The table lists this clonotype with a few counts. The chain uses TRBV2 and TRBJ2-5; no reliable D call. V was shortened by 6 bases and J by 6 bases, with 8 bases between the two germline ends. This CDR3 has 11 amino acids. Germline CDR1 reads SNHLY; CDR2 reads FYNNEI. The CDR3 sequence: CASRNSQTQYF. CDR3 nucleotide sequence: TGTGCCAGCAGGAATAGCCAGACCCAGTACTTC. The full variable domain, completed using reference TRBV2 and TRBJ2-5, is EPEVTQTPSHQVTQMGQEVILRCVPISNHLYFYWYRQILGQKVEFLVSFYNNEISEKSEIFDDQFSVERPDGSNFTLKIRSTKLEDSAMYFCASRNSQTQYFGPGTRLLVL.

This clonotype occurred a few times. The rearrangement links TRBV20-1 to TRBJ2-1, with D possibly TRBD1 on 5 matching bases. V gave up 6 bases and J gave up 6 bases, with 15 bases separating them. The CDR3 length is 13 residues. The V gene's germline CDR1 is DFQATT and CDR2 SNEGSKA (reference sequence). The CDR3 DNA reads TGCAGTGCCTCCCAGGGAACTTCCAATGAGCAGTTCTTC. It codes for CSASQGTSNEQFF.

This clonotype has a handful of counts. This chain uses TRBV6-6 with TRBJ1-2; D not resolved. The CDR3 loop spans 14 amino acids. CDR1 is MNHNY and CDR2 is SVGAGI in the germline V gene (reference sequence). The V end was cut by 5 bases, the J end by 4 bases, with 14 bases between. CDR3 sequence (DNA): TGTGCCAGCAGTCCCATAGACGAGCCCTATGGCTACACCTTC. This translates into CASSPIDEPYGYTF.

This clonotype was observed a few times. The chain joins TRBV20-1 to TRBJ2-3; 14 positions match TRBD2. Trimming cost V 6 bases and J 3 bases; bases outside gene matches: 8. CDR3 length equals 16 residues. Germline values: CDR1 DFQATT, CDR2 SNEGSKA (reference sequence). The CDR3 sequence: CSANPGTSGRTDTQYF. The CDR3 nucleotides are TGCAGTGCAAACCCCGGGACTAGCGGGAGAACAGATACGCAGTATTTT.

This chain joins TRBV10-3 and TRBJ1-1, with a tentative D call TRBD1 (5 bases). Trimming left V 7 bases short and J 4 bases short, with 13 bases between. This CDR3 is 13 amino acids long. The V gene's germline CDR1 is ENHRY and CDR2 SYGVKD. DNA for the CDR3: TGTGCCATCAAAGAGTACCAGGGCACTGAAGCTTTCTTT. Translation gives CAIKEYQGTEAFF.

There are a few counts of this clonotype. V is TRBV5-1 and J is TRBJ2-1; TRBD2 matches 12 bases. In germline, CDR1 is SGHRS, CDR2 YFSETQ. The junction had 6 bases not matched to a gene; V was cut back by 4 bases and J by 4 bases. The CDR3 length is 16 residues. The CDR3 loop reads CASSGGTSGWYNEQFF. CDR3 nucleotide sequence: TGCGCCAGCAGCGGTGGGACTAGCGGGTGGTACAATGAGCAGTTCTTC.

The rearrangement joins TRBV10-3 to TRBJ2-1, with 13 bases that match TRBD2. Germline V gives CDR1 ENHRY, CDR2 SYGVKD. Trimming cost V 4 bases and J 6 bases; bases outside gene matches: 9. CDR3 length equals 17 residues. The CDR3 nucleotides are TGTGCCATCAGTGTTGGGACTAGCGGGATGCGGGGCAATGAGCAGTTCTTC. It encodes CAISVGTSGMRGNEQFF.

V usage is TRBV6-6 and J usage is TRBJ1-2; D gene uncertain. Trimming removed 2 bases from V and 5 bases from J, with 9 bases in between. The CDR3 is made up of 13 amino acids. Germline CDR1 and CDR2: MNHNY and SVGAGI (reference sequence). In DNA form, the CDR3 reads TGTGCCAGCAGTTACCTTCAGCGTTATGGCTACACCTTC. Its translation: CASSYLQRYGYTF.

To note about this clonotype: The junction departs from germline at one end; a sequencing error may be responsible. The V gene is TRBV20-1, the J gene TRBJ2-2; either TRBD1 or TRBD2 may supply D (5 bases each). CDR3 length: 15 residues. Germline values: CDR1 DFQATT, CDR2 SNEGSKA (reference sequence). The CDR3 reads CGASQLGANTGELFF. DNA of the CDR3: TGCGGTGCTAGTCAGTTGGGGGCGAACACCGGGGAGCTGTTTTTT.